This passage covers 12 T cell receptor beta chains from one sample sequenced in a study of B cell selection in AIRE deficiency. Produced via immunoSEQ multiplex PCR; TCRdb's table is partial and in-frame only. The sample lists approximately 21,000 clones, about 95% occurring once. Sorted regulatory T cells were CD4-positive, CD25-high and CD127-low or negative. Sequenced: Tregs sorted from PBMCs. Source of these receptors: a human donor with AIRE deficiency.

The DNA of the CDR3 is TGTGCCAGCAGCCGGGGGACTAGCGGGCCCTACGAGCAGTACTTC. Protein: CASSRGTSGPYEQYF. This chain joins TRBV5-5 and TRBJ2-7; 12 bases align to TRBD2. Trimming at V came to 4 bases and at J to 2 bases, leaving 4 bases not matched to a gene. CDR1 is SGHKS and CDR2 is YYEKEE in the germline V gene (reference sequence). This CDR3 spans 15 amino acids.

The chain is built from TRBV6-6 and TRBJ1-5; perhaps TRBD1 as D (5 bases). Germline lookup yields CDR1 MNHNY and CDR2 SVGAGI (reference sequence). V shed 6 bases and J shed 6 bases, with 18 bases lying between them. The CDR3 has 15 residues. Here the CDR3 reads CASSPGTGRSQPQHF. For the CDR3, the DNA is TGTGCCAGCAGCCCCGGGACGGGTCGTAGTCAGCCCCAGCATTTT.

This chain links TRBV30 with TRBJ2-3; 7 nucleotides agree with TRBD1. The CDR3 length is 14 residues. Germline V lookup: CDR1 GTSNPN, CDR2 SVGIG (reference sequence). The ends lost 6 bases at V and 2 bases at J; junction bases unmatched: 8. CDR3 nucleotide sequence: TGTGCCTGTGAACAGGGGTTCGCCACAGATACGCAGTATTTT. This codes for CACEQGFATDTQYF.

This chain joins TRBV5-4 and TRBJ2-1, with TRBD2 matching over 7 bases. Germline trimming cut 5 bases from V and 6 bases from J; bases unmatched to any gene: 5. This CDR3 has 13 amino acids. Germline-derived CDR1 and CDR2 are SGHNT and YYREEE (reference sequence). The CDR3 sequence is CASRGGRVNEQFF. The CDR3 DNA follows: TGTGCCAGCAGGGGGGGGAGGGTCAATGAGCAGTTCTTC. The full variable domain, its missing parts supplied by reference TRBV5-4 and TRBJ2-1, is ETGVTQSPTHLIKTRGQQVTLRCSSQSGHNTVSWYQQALGQGPQFIFQYYREEENGRGNFPPRFSGLQFPNYSSELNVNALELDDSALYLCASRGGRVNEQFFGPGTRLTVL.

This clone was counted a single time. The CDR3 region has the DNA TGTGCCAGCAGCAAGACAGGCTTTCCCTACAATGAGCAGTTCTTC. Translation: CASSKTGFPYNEQFF. The chain couples TRBV7-6 to TRBJ2-1; D perhaps matches TRBD1 (6 bases). Trimming removed 5 bases from V and 2 bases from J, with 13 bases in between. This CDR3 is built from 15 residues. CDR1 is SGHVS, CDR2 FNYEAQ, per germline.

The chain combines TRBV9 with TRBJ1-4, with no clear D. The ends were cut back, 0 bases at V and 6 bases at J, with 18 bases in the middle. The CDR3 has 17 residues. Germline V lookup: CDR1 SGDLS, CDR2 YYNGEE. The CDR3 DNA follows: TGTGCCAGCAGCGTAGGAAAAACCACTGAATGGTATGAAAAACTGTTTTTT. The encoded protein is CASSVGKTTEWYEKLFF.

This chain joins TRBV18 and TRBJ2-2; the D gene is possibly TRBD1 (6 bases). The V end was cut by 8 bases, the J end by 4 bases, with 14 bases between. This CDR3 has 14 residues. Germline V gives CDR1 KGHSH, CDR2 LQKENI. The CDR3 sequence is CASPNRGGTGELFF. The CDR3 DNA reads TGTGCCAGCCCCAACCGAGGGGGCACCGGGGAGCTGTTTTTT.

The chain combines TRBV6-6 with TRBJ2-2; either TRBD1 or TRBD2 may supply D (5 bases each). The CDR3 covers 16 residues. CDR1 and CDR2 (germline): MNHNY, SVGAGI (reference sequence). V lost 6 bases and J 8 bases, leaving 22 bases between the germline ends. The CDR3 bases are TGTGCCAGCAGAAACGCGGCAGGGACCACCGTGGGGGAGCTGTTTTTT. Translation: CASRNAAGTTVGELFF.

This sequence joins TRBV19 and TRBJ1-3; D not certain. The V and J ends lost 6 bases and 0 bases respectively, with 9 bases between them. This CDR3 region has 14 residues. Per germline, CDR1 LNHDA and CDR2 SQIVND (reference sequence). CDR3 in DNA: TGTGCCAGTAGCCGCACAGACTCTGGAAACACCATATATTTT. It specifies CASSRTDSGNTIYF.

The V and J genes are TRBV5-3 and TRBJ2-7; D gene uncertain. TRBV5-3 is marked as an open reading frame, function uncertain. With 8 bases removed from V and 7 bases from J, the gap between germline ends came to 22 bases. The CDR3 covers 14 residues. CDR3 residues: CASSLRVIAGEQYF. CDR3 in DNA: TGTGCCAGCAGCCTCCGGGTAATAGCAGGAGAGCAGTACTTC.

This sequence joins TRBV5-4 and TRBJ2-1, with TRBD1 matching over 8 bases. J lost 5 bases, V lost 4 bases, and 8 bases had no gene match. The CDR3 covers 15 residues. Germline values: CDR1 SGHNT, CDR2 YYREEE (reference sequence). The CDR3 region is CASSLGDRTDNEQFF. The CDR3 nucleotides are TGTGCCAGCAGCCTCGGGGACAGGACGGACAATGAGCAGTTCTTC.

The chain couples TRBV30 to TRBJ2-7, with D tentatively TRBD2 (5 bases). The germline V gene encodes CDR1 GTSNPN and CDR2 SVGIG (reference sequence). The germline V and J ends were trimmed by 6 bases and 0 bases, with 9 bases remaining between them. This CDR3 region has 12 residues. Written as DNA, the CDR3 is TGTGCCTGCCAGCGGAGCTCCTACGAGCAGTACTTC. This translates into CACQRSSYEQYF.